A selection of T cell receptor beta chains follows, all from one sample in a study of CD8 T cells in ankylosing spondylitis. One entry per CDR3 protein results from TCRdb running MiXCR on the 5' RACE reads. Of roughly 150,000 distinct CDR3 sequences in the sample, 9.5% to 10% were seen once. The source material was blood, either unsorted or a sorted T cell fraction (not recorded which). Source of these receptors: a female donor with ankylosing spondylitis or in good health (not recorded which). The CDR3 runs from the conserved cysteine through the conserved F or W. The D gene is left open where the match is weak. For some rows the clone size is stated as once, few or many, or as a class when expanded; others skip it.

J,size,V,D,CDR3,DNA
TRBJ1-2,-,TRBV12-3/TRBV12-4,TRBD1,CASSFDRASGYTF,TGTGCCAGCAGTTTTGACAGGGCGAGTGGCTACACCTTC
TRBJ2-7,many,TRBV12-3/TRBV12-4,-,CASSLTGPYEQYF,TGTGCCAGCAGTTTAACAGGTCCCTACGAGCAGTACTTC
TRBJ2-7,-,TRBV7-7,-,CASSLSRGSYEQYF,TGTGCCAGCAGCTTGAGCCGGGGGTCCTACGAGCAGTACTTC
TRBJ2-7,-,TRBV4-3,-,CASSQERGGSYEQYF,TGCGCCAGCAGCCAAGAAAGGGGCGGGTCCTACGAGCAGTACTTC
TRBJ2-1,many,TRBV7-6,-,CASSSYWTDSYNEQFF,TGTGCCAGCAGCTCCTATTGGACAGATTCCTACAATGAGCAGTTCTTC
TRBJ2-7,many,TRBV28,TRBD1,CASCRGTGVDEQYF,TGTGCCAGCTGTAGGGGGACAGGGGTTGACGAGCAGTACTTC
TRBJ2-5,few,TRBV25-1,-,CASSEYTYGLSETQYF,TGTGCCAGCAGTGAATATACGTATGGTCTAAGTGAGACCCAGTACTTC
TRBJ2-3,-,TRBV4-2,TRBD2,CASSHYSRTSGSGEFSDTQYF,TGTGCCAGCAGCCATTACTCTCGGACTAGCGGGAGTGGGGAATTCTCAGATACGCAGTATTTT
TRBJ2-3,few,TRBV11-2,-,CASSLWSHSTDTQYF,TGTGCCAGCAGCCTCTGGAGCCATAGCACAGATACGCAGTATTTT
TRBJ1-2,-,TRBV9,TRBD1,CASSGLGTGGGYTF,TGTGCCAGCAGCGGACTAGGGACAGGGGGCGGCTACACCTTC
TRBJ1-1,few,TRBV12-5,-,CASGLTDLTTFF,TGTGCTAGTGGTTTGACGGACCTAACTACCTTCTTT
TRBJ2-7,few,TRBV28,-,CASSYGTGSYEQYF,TGTGCCAGCAGTTACGGGACGGGATCCTACGAGCAGTACTTC
TRBJ2-7,-,TRBV7-2,-,CASSSGGWDEQYF,TGTGCCAGCAGCTCCGGAGGATGGGACGAGCAGTACTTC
TRBJ2-2,many,TRBV11-1,TRBD2,CASSGETSGAHTNTGELFF,TGTGCCAGCAGCGGAGAGACTAGCGGGGCCCATACAAACACCGGGGAGCTGTTTTTT
TRBJ1-1,few,TRBV27,-,CASSFIAAGNTEAFF,TGTGCCAGCAGTTTTATTGCAGCGGGGAACACTGAAGCTTTCTTT
TRBJ1-5,-,TRBV7-9,-,CASSLKRTGTNQPQHF,TGTGCCAGCAGTCTAAAACGAACAGGGACCAATCAGCCCCAGCATTTT
TRBJ1-1,few,TRBV21-1,-,CASSKDREAEAFF,TGTGCCAGCAGCAAAGATCGGGAAGCTGAAGCTTTCTTT
TRBJ2-7,many,TRBV5-6,-,CASSLRRAYEQYF,TGTGCCAGCAGCTTGAGGAGGGCCTACGAGCAGTACTTC
TRBJ2-1,-,TRBV12-3/TRBV12-4,TRBD1,CASSLDGGQGINEQFF,TGTGCCAGCAGTTTAGATGGGGGACAGGGGATAAATGAGCAGTTCTTC
TRBJ2-5,-,TRBV11-2,TRBD2,CASSLIPPGSGGQETQYF,TGTGCCAGCAGCTTAATTCCCCCGGGTAGCGGGGGTCAAGAGACCCAGTACTTC